This T cell receptor (beta chain) was sequenced in a study of regulatory T cells in long-lasting Graves disease. Findings and caveats of the study: Persistent Graves' patients possessed reduced TCR diversity relative to recently diagnosed ones.

Described time point: newly diagnosed GD, antithyroid drugs for less than 3 months. TCR sequences were obtained from RNA taken from PBMCs. Graves' disease diagnosis relied on American Thyroid Association guidelines. In this cohort, patients came from an endocrinology department located in Xi'an, China. Staff took about 9 milliliters of peripheral blood and put it into EDTA tubes. This clonotype was seen at least ten times. What it binds is not known. According to the study, TCR beta libraries were built with iRepertoire HTBI primers and CDR3-region Arm-PCR. TCRdb passed the multiplex PCR reads through MiXCR, listing each CDR3 protein once. The table has approximately 400,000 distinct CDR3 sequences, around 16% seen once. V was pared by 5 bases and J by 11 bases, with 5 bases of the junction left unmatched. The CDR3 has 11 residues.

Source: peripheral blood mononuclear cells (PBMCs), taken at new diagnosis, from a patient treated with antithyroid drugs. The receptor's source is a female donor with Graves disease. The J gene is TRBJ1-1, the V gene TRBV12-3 or TRBV12-4; TRBD1 matches 7 bases. The CDR3 DNA follows: TGTGCCAGCAGTCCAGACAGGGTTGCTTTCTTT. This translates into CASSPDRVAFF.